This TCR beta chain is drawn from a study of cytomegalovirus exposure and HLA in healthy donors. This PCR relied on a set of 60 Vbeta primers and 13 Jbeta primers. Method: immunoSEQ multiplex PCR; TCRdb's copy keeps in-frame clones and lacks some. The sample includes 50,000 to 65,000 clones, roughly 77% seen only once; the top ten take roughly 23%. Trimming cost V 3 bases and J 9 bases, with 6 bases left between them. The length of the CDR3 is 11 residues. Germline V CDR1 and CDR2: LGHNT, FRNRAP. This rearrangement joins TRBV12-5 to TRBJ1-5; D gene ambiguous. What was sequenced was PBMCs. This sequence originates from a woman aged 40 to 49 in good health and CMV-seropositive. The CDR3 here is CASGFGGPQHF. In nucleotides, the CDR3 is TGTGCTAGTGGTTTCGGAGGGCCCCAGCATTTT.